The clone carrying this T cell receptor beta chain appeared a few times. Its antigen is unknown. These data originate in a study of regulatory T cells in long-lasting Graves disease. Whole-study context: Antithyroid drug intake by newly diagnosed Graves' patients had lasted under 3 months. Study-level findings and limits: The study found TRBV28, TRBJ1-2 and TRBJ2-5 favored in persistent disease.

CDR3-region Arm-PCR and iRepertoire HTBI primers produced the TCR beta libraries. TCRdb re-derived calls from the multiplex PCR reads in MiXCR, one entry per CDR3 protein. The data hold roughly 500,000 distinct CDR3 sequences, with roughly 14% observed a single time. CDR1 is SQVTM, CDR2 ANQGSEA, per germline. Between the trimmed V and J ends, which lost 3 bases and 0 bases, there was a span of 9 bases. The CDR3 extends over 14 amino acids. The time point here: newly diagnosed GD, antithyroid drugs for less than 3 months. RNA isolated from PBMCs was used to make the TCR library. Per American Thyroid Association guidelines, Graves' disease was diagnosed. These sequences were also reported in another study, on T cells in Graves' hyperthyroidism and ophthalmopathy. That source adds: Disease duration under 2 months; hyperthyroidism patients were aged 18 to 65.

The chain employs TRBV29-1 and TRBJ1-3; a weak D match, TRBD1 (5 bases). This TCR was recovered from a man between 25 and 39 years old with Graves disease. The sample in question was peripheral blood mononuclear cells (PBMCs), obtained at new diagnosis, from a patient treated with antithyroid drugs. The CDR3 loop is CSVDMGVSGNTIYF. The CDR3 nucleotides read TGCAGCGTTGACATGGGGGTCTCTGGAAACACCATATATTTT.